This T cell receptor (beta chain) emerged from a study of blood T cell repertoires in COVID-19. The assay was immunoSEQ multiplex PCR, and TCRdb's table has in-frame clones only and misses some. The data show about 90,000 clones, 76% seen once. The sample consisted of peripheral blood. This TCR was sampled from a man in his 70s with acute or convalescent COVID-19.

The CDR3 loop reads CAWTPGVGNQPQHF. The DNA of the CDR3 is TGTGCCTGGACGCCGGGAGTCGGCAATCAGCCCCAGCATTTT. The genes are TRBV30 and TRBJ1-5; D remains unclear. Germline CDR1 is GTSNPN and CDR2 is SVGIG (reference sequence). Trimming left V 4 bases short and J 2 bases short, with 12 bases between. The CDR3 has 14 residues.